The 24 T cell receptor beta chains below all came from one sample that was sequenced in a study of blood T cell repertoires in COVID-19. Produced via immunoSEQ multiplex PCR; TCRdb's table is partial and in-frame only. The repertoire includes approximately 100,000 clones, 82% of them detected once, and roughly a tenth sits in the top ten. Sequencing input: peripheral blood. The receptors derive from an older man with active or convalescent COVID-19.

This clone showed up just once. This chain connects TRBV20-1 to TRBJ1-4; D gene unclear. The germline CDR1 and CDR2 sequences are DFQATT and SNEGSKA (reference sequence). V was shortened by 6 bases and J by 7 bases, with 9 bases between the two germline ends. The CDR3 totals 11 residues. The CDR3 loop is CSAARGEKLFF. DNA for the CDR3: TGCAGTGCGGCCCGGGGTGAAAAACTGTTTTTT.

The chain uses TRBV5-1 and TRBJ1-2; a possible D gene is TRBD1 (6 bases). The germline V gene encodes CDR1 SGHRS and CDR2 YFSETQ. With 1 base removed from V and 6 bases from J, the gap between germline ends came to 13 bases. The CDR3 sequence is 14 residues long. CDR3: CASSLQGLGDGYTF. CDR3 DNA: TGCGCCAGCAGCTTGCAGGGGTTGGGAGATGGCTACACCTTC. Based on the CDR3 plus reference TRBV5-1 and TRBJ1-2, the full variable domain is KAGVTQTPRYLIKTRGQQVTLSCSPISGHRSVSWYQQTPGQGLQFLFEYFSETQRNKGNFPGRFSGRQFSNSRSEMNVSTLELGDSALYLCASSLQGLGDGYTFGSGTRLTVV.

The chain links TRBV29-1 to TRBJ1-1; perhaps TRBD1 as D (5 bases). The CDR3 totals 14 residues. The germline gives CDR1 SQVTM, CDR2 ANQGSEA. Trimming removed 3 bases at V and 6 bases at J, with 17 bases between. CDR3: CSVDSGGRNSEAFF. The CDR3 bases are TGCAGCGTTGATTCGGGGGGTCGCAACTCTGAAGCTTTCTTT.

J is TRBJ2-5 and V is TRBV2; 8 bases are shared with TRBD1. The germline V gene encodes CDR1 SNHLY and CDR2 FYNNEI. The CDR3 is 15 residues long. V lost 5 bases to trimming and J lost 0 bases; unmatched junction nucleotides: 5. The CDR3 region has the DNA TGTGCCAGCAGTACAGACAGGGGCGACCAAGAGACCCAGTACTTC. This sequence encodes CASSTDRGDQETQYF.

The J gene is TRBJ2-2, the V gene TRBV5-1; 9 bases agree with TRBD1. The CDR3 extends over 15 amino acids. Unmatched junction bases numbered 12, after V lost 5 bases and J lost 10 bases. Germline CDR1 is SGHRS and CDR2 is YFSETQ. The CDR3 spells CASRIVTGGSEELFF. CDR3 DNA: TGCGCCAGCAGAATTGTGACAGGGGGATCCGAGGAGCTGTTTTTT.

The chain uses TRBV10-3 and TRBJ2-4; the match to TRBD1 covers 7 bases. The germline V gene encodes CDR1 ENHRY and CDR2 SYGVKD. With 2 bases clipped from V and 1 base from J, the junction kept 2 bases outside the gene matches. This CDR3 contains 15 residues. CDR3 in DNA: TGTGCCATCAGTGAGCCAGGGGGTGCCAAAAACATTCAGTACTTC. Amino acids: CAISEPGGAKNIQYF.

The chain recombines TRBV15 with TRBJ2-5; TRBD1 matches 7 bases. The germline CDR1 and CDR2 sequences are LNHNV and YYDKDF (reference sequence). With V trimmed by 6 bases and J by 3 bases, 10 bases remained unmatched. The CDR3 is 15 residues long. The CDR3, as DNA: TGTGCCACCAGTGCCTTCGGGACAGTTAAAGAGACCCAGTACTTC. Translation gives CATSAFGTVKETQYF.

The rearrangement links TRBV29-1 to TRBJ1-1, with TRBD1 identical over 9 bases. The CDR3 length is 12 residues. Germline V gene sequence: CDR1 SQVTM, CDR2 ANQGSEA. The V segment lost 5 bases and the J segment 4 bases; nucleotides outside the gene matches: 2. Written as DNA, the CDR3 is TGCAGCGTTTCGGGACAGGGCACTGAAGCTTTCTTT. It yields the protein CSVSGQGTEAFF.

This chain connects TRBV4-2 to TRBJ1-3; D may be TRBD1 (5 bases). The germline V gene has CDR1 LGHNA and CDR2 YNFKEQ. Trimming took off 3 bases at V and 1 base at J, with 16 bases between the two ends. This CDR3 contains 17 residues. The CDR3 nucleotides are TGTGCCAGCAGCCAGGTGGGCAGGGAAGAGTCTGGAAACACCATATATTTT. Protein sequence: CASSQVGREESGNTIYF.

The rearrangement joins TRBV5-1 to TRBJ1-1; 8 positions agree with TRBD1. This CDR3 comprises 17 residues. Per germline, CDR1 SGHRS and CDR2 YFSETQ. V trimming: 3 bases; J trimming: 4 bases; junction bases outside the gene matches: 14. DNA for the CDR3: TGCGCCAGCAGCTCGGACAGGGTGGACCAATGGTTCACTGAAGCTTTCTTT. As protein: CASSSDRVDQWFTEAFF.

The J gene is TRBJ2-5, the V gene TRBV24-1, with 8 positions matching TRBD1. J lost 4 bases, V lost 3 bases, and 6 bases had no gene match. This CDR3 comprises 15 residues. Germline V gives CDR1 KGHDR, CDR2 SFDVKD. The chain's CDR3 is CATSDAQGAGETQYF. The CDR3 DNA reads TGTGCCACCAGTGATGCGCAGGGGGCGGGAGAGACCCAGTACTTC.

The chain carries TRBV21-1 and TRBJ2-3; the table gives TRBD1 as D, unverified against the DNA. TRBV21-1 is termed a pseudogene. The CDR3 runs to 17 residues. The chain's CDR3 is CASSTPRDSFNTDTQYF. The CDR3 nucleotides read TGTGCCAGCAGCACTCCGCGGGACAGCTTCAACACAGATACGCAGTATTTT.

The rearrangement links TRBV4-3 to TRBJ2-2, with 8 bases identical to TRBD1. The CDR3 loop spans 15 amino acids. V lost 5 bases, J lost 3 bases, and 5 bases stayed unmatched. Germline CDR1 reads LGHNA; CDR2 reads YSLEER. The CDR3 DNA reads as TGCGCCAGCAGCAGACGGACAGGGTACACCGGGGAGCTGTTTTTT. Translated: CASSRRTGYTGELFF.

V is TRBV5-1 and J is TRBJ2-7, with 13 bases that match TRBD2. Losses at the gene ends were 2 bases for V and 3 bases for J; bases not matched to a gene: 5. The CDR3 length is 16 residues. The germline V gene has CDR1 SGHRS and CDR2 YFSETQ. The CDR3 DNA sequence: TGCGCCAGCAGCTTCGGACTAGCGGGAGACCTCTACGAGCAGTACTTC. It yields the protein CASSFGLAGDLYEQYF.

The rearrangement uses TRBV7-2 and TRBJ2-3; possibly TRBD2 for D (5 bases). V was clipped by 6 bases and J by 3 bases, with 16 bases between them. The CDR3 contains 15 residues. CDR1 is SGHTA and CDR2 is FQGNSA in the germline V gene. CDR3 bases: TGTGCCAGCAGTCTAACCGGGATGGGAACAGATACGCAGTATTTT. Translation gives CASSLTGMGTDTQYF.

The chain recombines TRBV6-5 with TRBJ1-6, with 8 bases lining up with TRBD1. From germline, CDR1 is MNHEY and CDR2 SVGAGI. V was clipped by 6 bases and J by 13 bases; unmatched bases: 11. CDR3 length: 14 amino acids. The CDR3 DNA sequence: TGTGCCAGCAGCCTCGGACAGGGAGCGGCTCCCCTCCACTTT. This translates into CASSLGQGAAPLHF.

The chain combines TRBV2 with TRBJ2-7; D call uncertain. V was trimmed by 5 bases and J by 7 bases, leaving 6 bases between them. CDR1 is SNHLY and CDR2 is FYNNEI in the germline V gene. The CDR3 totals 10 residues. CDR3 DNA: TGTGCCAGCAGTTTCCTGGAGCAGTACTTC. Translated, it gives CASSFLEQYF.

This clone has a single count. The chain joins TRBV6-6 to TRBJ1-5; possibly TRBD1 for D (5 bases). V shed 10 bases and J shed 0 bases, with 13 bases lying between them. CDR3 size: 14 residues. Germline CDR1 is MNHNY and CDR2 is SVGAGI (reference sequence). The CDR3 DNA follows: TGTGCCATCAACAGGTCTTATAGCAATCAGCCCCAGCATTTT. Translating gives CAINRSYSNQPQHF.

V gene TRBV7-3 combines with J gene TRBJ1-1; perhaps TRBD1 as D (6 bases). V lost 2 bases and J 2 bases, leaving 12 bases between the germline ends. The CDR3 consists of 15 residues. Germline-derived CDR1 and CDR2 are SGHTA and FQGTGA. The CDR3 DNA reads as TGTGCCAGCAGCTTAGGCCAGGGGTCTAACACTGAAGCTTTCTTT. Its protein is CASSLGQGSNTEAFF.

The chain employs TRBV18 and TRBJ2-2, with 8 bases that match TRBD1. Looked up from germline, CDR1 is KGHSH and CDR2 is LQKENI. The CDR3 spans 17 residues. Trimming at V came to 10 bases and at J to 4 bases, leaving 17 bases not matched to a gene. CDR3 DNA sequence: TGTGCCACCAAAAGACGGCCGGGACAGGTGGGCACCGGGGAGCTGTTTTTT. Translating it yields CATKRRPGQVGTGELFF.

The chain couples TRBV10-3 to TRBJ2-1, with TRBD2 identical over 9 bases. Germline assignment: CDR1 ENHRY and CDR2 SYGVKD. The CDR3 has 16 amino acids. V shed 3 bases and J 5 bases; nucleotides not matched to a gene: 8. CDR3: CAISERGIAGDNEQFF. CDR3 sequence (DNA): TGTGCCATCAGTGAAAGGGGGATAGCGGGGGACAATGAGCAGTTCTTC.

This sequence joins TRBV30 and TRBJ2-1; TRBD1 agrees at 8 bases. With 4 bases clipped from V and 6 bases from J, the junction kept 2 bases outside the gene matches. CDR3 length equals 12 residues. Germline values: CDR1 GTSNPN, CDR2 SVGIG (reference sequence). This chain's CDR3 is CAWKGTGNEQFF. The DNA for the CDR3 is TGTGCCTGGAAGGGGACAGGCAATGAGCAGTTCTTC.

This clone was seen a handful of times. The genes are TRBV4-1 and TRBJ1-1; D is uncertain. The CDR3 runs 13 residues. Trimming took 5 bases from V and 1 from J, leaving 8 bases between them. The germline V gene has CDR1 MGHRA and CDR2 YSYEKL. CDR3 protein: CASSLAGNTEAFF. The CDR3 region has the DNA TGCGCCAGCAGCTTGGCAGGGAACACTGAAGCTTTCTTT.

The CDR3 nucleotides are TGCGCCAGCAGCACCCGGGGACAGGGTGTCTACAATGAGCAGTTCTTC. Amino acid sequence: CASSTRGQGVYNEQFF. The rearrangement links TRBV5-1 to TRBJ2-1, with 9 bases aligning to TRBD1. Trimming took 4 bases from V and 3 from J; bases not matched to a gene: 8. The CDR3 runs 16 residues. CDR1 is SGHRS, CDR2 YFSETQ, per germline.